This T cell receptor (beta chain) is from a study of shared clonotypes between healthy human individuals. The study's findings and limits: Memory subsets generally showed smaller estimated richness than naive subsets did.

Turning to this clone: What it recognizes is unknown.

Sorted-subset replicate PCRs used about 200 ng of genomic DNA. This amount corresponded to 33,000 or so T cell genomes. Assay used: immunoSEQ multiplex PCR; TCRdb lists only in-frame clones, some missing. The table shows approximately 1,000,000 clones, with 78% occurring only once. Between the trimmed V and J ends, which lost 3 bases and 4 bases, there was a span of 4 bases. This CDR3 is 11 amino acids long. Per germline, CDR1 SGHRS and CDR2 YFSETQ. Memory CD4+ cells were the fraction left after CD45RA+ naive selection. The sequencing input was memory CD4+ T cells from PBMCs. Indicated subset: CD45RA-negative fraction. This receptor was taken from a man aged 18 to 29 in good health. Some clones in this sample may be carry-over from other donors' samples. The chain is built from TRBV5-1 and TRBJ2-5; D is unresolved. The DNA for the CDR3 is TGCGCCAGCAGCTCCTTAGAGACCCAGTACTTC. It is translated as CASSSLETQYF.